A single sample is the source of the 5 T cell receptor beta chains below, sequenced in a study of T cell responses to AZD1222 COVID-19 vaccine. Clones were read by immunoSEQ multiplex PCR, and TCRdb kept only the in-frame ones, dropping some. The sample lists roughly 100,000 clones; roughly 90% were seen once. The sample in question was peripheral blood, obtained on day 0 of AZD1222 vaccination. These receptors all stem from an adult in good health.

This chain joins TRBV5-1 and TRBJ1-1; the D is unclear. Germline CDR1 is SGHRS and CDR2 is YFSETQ. V lost 2 bases and J lost 1, with 9 bases in between. This CDR3 is built from 14 residues. DNA of the CDR3: TGCGCCAGCAGCTTTGGAGGGCAGAACACTGAAGCTTTCTTT. Amino acids: CASSFGGQNTEAFF.

The chain has TRBV27 and TRBJ2-3; D is perhaps TRBD2 (7 bases). This CDR3 contains 14 residues. With 6 bases removed from V and 3 bases from J, the gap between germline ends came to 13 bases. Germline-derived CDR1 and CDR2 are MNHEY and SMNVEV (reference sequence). In DNA, the CDR3 is TGTGCCAGCAGGTGGGGGGGCCCTACAGATACGCAGTATTTT. This encodes CASRWGGPTDTQYF.

The V gene is TRBV6-1, the J gene TRBJ2-7; 9 bases line up with TRBD1. The CDR3 loop spans 14 amino acids. With V trimmed by 6 bases and J by 3 bases, 6 bases remained unmatched. Germline V CDR1 and CDR2: MNHNS, SASEGT. The CDR3, as DNA: TGTGCCAGCAGCGCCGGGACAGGGCTCTACGAGCAGTACTTC. It yields the protein CASSAGTGLYEQYF.

The genes are TRBV9 and TRBJ1-6, with D possibly matching TRBD1 (5 bases). Trimming left V 3 bases short and J 0 bases short, with 13 bases between. The CDR3 is 17 residues long. The germline CDR1 and CDR2 sequences are SGDLS and YYNGEE. This CDR3 reads CASSAPEGSSYNSPLHF. The CDR3 nucleotides read TGTGCCAGCAGCGCCCCAGAGGGGAGCTCCTATAATTCACCCCTCCACTTT.

The sample holds a few counts of this clone. V usage is TRBV9 and J usage is TRBJ1-4, with TRBD1 identical over 8 bases. This CDR3 has 15 residues. V was pared by 4 bases and J by 3 bases, with 5 bases of the junction left unmatched. Germline CDR1 SGDLS, CDR2 YYNGEE. The CDR3 sequence: CASSTGQGSNEKLFF. The CDR3 DNA sequence: TGTGCCAGCAGCACTGGACAGGGTTCTAATGAAAAACTGTTTTTT.